This T cell receptor beta chain was obtained from a study of cytomegalovirus exposure and HLA in healthy donors. General study results and limits: Later analysis indicated greater clonal expansion among HLA-associated TCR beta chains than among equally common other chains. A cluster of highly shared sequence variants was likely a sequencing artifact. The study found most TCR sequences rare, yet found some public TCRs in many donors.

It was with 60 Vbeta and 13 Jbeta primers that the PCR ran. The assay was immunoSEQ multiplex PCR, and TCRdb's table has in-frame clones only and misses some. The sample contains roughly 180,000 clones, about 75% of which appear only once. CDR3 size: 17 residues. The germline V gene has CDR1 SGHRS and CDR2 YFSETQ. Trimming cost V 0 bases and J 6 bases; bases outside gene matches: 9. This clone was seen only a few times. What it binds is not known. Other DNA sequences in this specimen translate into the identical CDR3. When sampled, the donors appeared nominally healthy, though they likely had unrecorded immune exposures.

The source material was PBMCs. The clonotype comes from a female donor in good health and CMV-seronegative. The chain employs TRBV5-1 and TRBJ2-3, with 11 bases fitting TRBD2. CDR3 residues: CASSLGPTSGRTDTQYF. In DNA form, the CDR3 reads TGCGCCAGCAGCTTGGGCCCCACTAGCGGGAGAACCGATACGCAGTATTTT.